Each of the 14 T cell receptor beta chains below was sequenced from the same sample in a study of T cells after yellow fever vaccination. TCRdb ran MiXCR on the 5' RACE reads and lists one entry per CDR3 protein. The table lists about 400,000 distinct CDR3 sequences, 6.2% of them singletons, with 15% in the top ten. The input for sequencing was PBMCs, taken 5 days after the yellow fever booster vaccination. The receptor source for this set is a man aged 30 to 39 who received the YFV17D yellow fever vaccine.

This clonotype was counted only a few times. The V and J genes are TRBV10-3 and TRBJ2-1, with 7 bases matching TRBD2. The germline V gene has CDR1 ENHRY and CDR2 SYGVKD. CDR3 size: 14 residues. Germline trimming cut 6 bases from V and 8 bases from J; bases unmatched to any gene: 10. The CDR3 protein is CAIRGLEKGDEQFF. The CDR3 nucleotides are TGTGCCATCAGAGGACTAGAGAAAGGGGATGAGCAGTTCTTC.

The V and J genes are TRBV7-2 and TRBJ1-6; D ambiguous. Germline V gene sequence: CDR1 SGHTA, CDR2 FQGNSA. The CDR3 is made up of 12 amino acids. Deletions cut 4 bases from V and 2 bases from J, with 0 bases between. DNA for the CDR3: TGTGCCAGCAGCTCCTATAATTCACCCCTCCACTTT. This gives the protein CASSSYNSPLHF.

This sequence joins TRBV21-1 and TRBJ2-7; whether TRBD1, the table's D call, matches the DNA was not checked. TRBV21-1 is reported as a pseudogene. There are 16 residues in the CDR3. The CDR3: CARSKIVRDGSYERYF. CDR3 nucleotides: TGTGCCAGGAGCAAGATTGTACGGGACGGGTCCTACGAGCGGTACTTC.

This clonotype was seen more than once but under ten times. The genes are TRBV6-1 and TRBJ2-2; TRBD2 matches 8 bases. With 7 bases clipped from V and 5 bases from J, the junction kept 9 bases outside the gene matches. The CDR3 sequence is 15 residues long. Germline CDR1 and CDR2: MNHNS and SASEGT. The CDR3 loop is CASKRDSGTTGELFF. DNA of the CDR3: TGTGCCAGCAAGAGGGATAGCGGGACGACCGGGGAGCTGTTTTTT.

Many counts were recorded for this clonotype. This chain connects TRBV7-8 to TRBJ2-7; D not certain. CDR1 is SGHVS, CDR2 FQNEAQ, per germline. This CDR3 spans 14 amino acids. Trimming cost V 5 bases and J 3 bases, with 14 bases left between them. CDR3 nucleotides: TGTGCCAGCAGCCTAACGACCTTTCTCTACGAGCAGTACTTC. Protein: CASSLTTFLYEQYF. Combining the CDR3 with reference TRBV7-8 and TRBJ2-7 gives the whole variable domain GAGVSQSPRYKVAKRGQDVALRCDPISGHVSLFWYQQALGQGPEFLTYFQNEAQLDKSGLPSDRFFAERPEGSVSTLKIQRTQQEDSAVYLCASSLTTFLYEQYFGPGTRLTVT.

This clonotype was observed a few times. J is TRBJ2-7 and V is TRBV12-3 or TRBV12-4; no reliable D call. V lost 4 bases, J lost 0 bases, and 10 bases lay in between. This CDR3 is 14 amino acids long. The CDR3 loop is CASSSRPSSYEQYF. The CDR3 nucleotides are TGTGCCAGCAGTTCGCGGCCGAGCTCCTACGAGCAGTACTTC.

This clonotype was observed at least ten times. As DNA, the CDR3 is TGTGCCAGCATGGCTAGCGGGACGTACGAGCAGTACTTC. This codes for CASMASGTYEQYF. The rearrangement links TRBV6-6 to TRBJ2-7, with 9 bases lining up with TRBD2. Germline V lookup: CDR1 MNHNY, CDR2 SVGAGI (reference sequence). The V gene end was trimmed by 7 bases and the J gene end by 4 bases; junction bases not matched to a gene: 5. The CDR3 is 13 amino acids.

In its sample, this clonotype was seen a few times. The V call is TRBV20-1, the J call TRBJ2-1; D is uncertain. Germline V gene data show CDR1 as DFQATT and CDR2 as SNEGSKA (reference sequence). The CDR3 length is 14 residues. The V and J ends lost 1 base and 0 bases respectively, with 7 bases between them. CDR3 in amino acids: CSARGPDSYNEQFF. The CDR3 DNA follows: TGCAGTGCTAGAGGCCCTGACTCCTACAATGAGCAGTTCTTC.

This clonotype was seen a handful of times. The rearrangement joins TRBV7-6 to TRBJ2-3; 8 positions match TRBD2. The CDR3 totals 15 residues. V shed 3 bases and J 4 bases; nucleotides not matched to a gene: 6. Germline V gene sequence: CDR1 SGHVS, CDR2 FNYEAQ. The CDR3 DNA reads TGTGCCAGCAGCTTTGACGGGAGGGGACCAGATACGCAGTATTTT. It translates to CASSFDGRGPDTQYF.

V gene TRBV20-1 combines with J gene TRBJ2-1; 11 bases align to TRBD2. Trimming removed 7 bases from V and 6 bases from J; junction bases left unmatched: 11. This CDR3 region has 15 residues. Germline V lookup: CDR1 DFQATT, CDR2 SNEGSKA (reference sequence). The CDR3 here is CSGRPGTSGSNEQFF. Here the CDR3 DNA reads TGCAGTGGCCGTCCGGGGACTAGCGGTAGCAATGAGCAGTTCTTC.

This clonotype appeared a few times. DNA of the CDR3: TGCAGTGCTAGAGTGCCAGGTACTAGCACAGATACGCAGTATTTT. Protein: CSARVPGTSTDTQYF. The V gene is TRBV20-1, the J gene TRBJ2-3; D is ambiguous. V lost 1 base to trimming and J lost 0 bases, with 11 bases between them. The CDR3 spans 15 residues. Germline CDR1 and CDR2: DFQATT and SNEGSKA (reference sequence).

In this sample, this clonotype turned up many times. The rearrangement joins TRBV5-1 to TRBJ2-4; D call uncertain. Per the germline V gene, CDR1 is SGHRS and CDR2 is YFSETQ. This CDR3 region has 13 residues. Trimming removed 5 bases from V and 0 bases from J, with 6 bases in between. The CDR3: CASRDLAKNIQYF. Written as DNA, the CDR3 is TGCGCCAGCAGGGACCTAGCCAAAAACATTCAGTACTTC.

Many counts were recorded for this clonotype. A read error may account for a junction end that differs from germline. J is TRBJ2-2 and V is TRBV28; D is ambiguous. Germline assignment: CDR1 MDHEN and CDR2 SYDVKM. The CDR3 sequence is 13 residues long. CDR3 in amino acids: CASSVGNAGELFF. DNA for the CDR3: TGTGCCAGCAGTGTAGGGAACGCCGGGGAGCTGTTTTTT.

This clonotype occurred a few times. CDR3 protein: CASSLATTSNEQFF. The CDR3 bases are TGTGCCAGCAGCTTAGCAACGACGAGCAATGAGCAGTTCTTC. The J gene is TRBJ2-1, the V gene TRBV7-2; no definite D call. Germline lookup yields CDR1 SGHTA and CDR2 FQGNSA. CDR3 length equals 14 residues. Trimming removed 0 bases at V and 6 bases at J, with 9 bases between.